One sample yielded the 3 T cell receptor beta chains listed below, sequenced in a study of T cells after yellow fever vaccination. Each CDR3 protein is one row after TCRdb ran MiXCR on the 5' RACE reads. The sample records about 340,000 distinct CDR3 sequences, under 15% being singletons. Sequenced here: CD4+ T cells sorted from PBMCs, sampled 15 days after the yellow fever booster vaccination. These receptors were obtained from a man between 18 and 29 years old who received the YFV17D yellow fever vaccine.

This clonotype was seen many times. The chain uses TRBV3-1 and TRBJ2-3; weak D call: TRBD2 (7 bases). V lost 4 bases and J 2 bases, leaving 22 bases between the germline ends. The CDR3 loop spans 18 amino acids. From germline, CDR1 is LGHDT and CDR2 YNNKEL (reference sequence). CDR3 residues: CASSPGLVGGPNTDTQYF. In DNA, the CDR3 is TGTGCCAGCAGCCCAGGACTGGTGGGGGGGCCAAACACAGATACGCAGTATTTT.

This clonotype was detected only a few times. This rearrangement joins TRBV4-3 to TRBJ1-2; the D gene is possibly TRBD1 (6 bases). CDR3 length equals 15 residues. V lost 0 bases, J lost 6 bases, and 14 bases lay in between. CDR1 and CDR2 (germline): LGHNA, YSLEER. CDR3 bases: TGCGCCAGCAGCCAAGAAGGGACAAGAGTTAATGGCTACACCTTC. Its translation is CASSQEGTRVNGYTF.

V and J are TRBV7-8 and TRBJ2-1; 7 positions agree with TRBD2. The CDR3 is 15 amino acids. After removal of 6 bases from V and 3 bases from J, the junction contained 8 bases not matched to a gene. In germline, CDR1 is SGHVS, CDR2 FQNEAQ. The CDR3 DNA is TGTGCCAGCAGTCTCCGGTGGGGGGGCTACAATGAGCAGTTCTTC. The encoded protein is CASSLRWGGYNEQFF.